This note documents a single TCR beta chain sequence. Data came from immunoSEQ multiplex PCR; TCRdb stores just in-frame clones and leaves some out. The table records 46,000 or so clones, 93% of them present only once. The data derive from a study of T cell changes during pregnancy in multiple sclerosis. V was pared by 7 bases and J by 3 bases, with 7 bases between. Germline CDR1 reads LNHDA; CDR2 reads SQIVND (reference sequence). The CDR3 length is 12 residues. The sequence came from a female donor with multiple sclerosis, enrolled in a pregnancy study. The specimen comprised CD8+ T cells from peripheral blood mononuclear cells, sampled after pregnancy. The chain has TRBV19 and TRBJ2-1, with TRBD2 as a possible D gene (5 bases). The CDR3 bases are TGTGCCAGTACCGACTACTACAATGAGCAGTTCTTC. Its translation: CASTDYYNEQFF.